This T cell receptor (beta chain) is drawn from a study of tumor and adjacent non-tumor tissue in lung cancer. Study-wide context: Aged about 30 to 76 years, patients included roughly ten men and about five women with stage I to III disease.

The library came from three nested PCR rounds adapted from ARM-PCR protocols. TCRdb analysed the multiplex PCR reads with MiXCR anew, one entry per CDR3 protein. The top ten hold 9.5% to 15% of the sample, which has 120,000 or so distinct CDR3 sequences, roughly 64% seen once. The template was RNA from unsorted bulk tissue. Comment on this clonotype: Its matching antigen is unknown. A read error may be the cause here, since a much bigger clone is one base away.

Study observations and caveats: Tumor tissue had significantly higher TCR diversity than normal lung. Normal lung showed higher cumulative top 100 clone frequency than tumor. Patients with more diverse tumor TCRs had worse survival.

The V gene's germline CDR1 is WSHSY and CDR2 SAAADI. The junction had 7 bases not matched to a gene; V was cut back by 6 bases and J by 2 bases. The CDR3 loop spans 17 amino acids. Input material: lung tumor tissue. The source is a man aged 25-45 years with non-small cell lung cancer. The rearrangement uses TRBV10-2 and TRBJ2-2; 12 bases match TRBD2. This CDR3 is CASRRTSGDYNTGELFF. CDR3 in DNA: TGCGCCAGCAGGAGGACTAGCGGGGATTATAACACCGGGGAGCTGTTTTTT.